This T cell receptor (beta chain) was retrieved from a study of metastatic and nonmetastatic thyroid tumors. Background on the study: The comparison covered peripheral blood and tumor or nodule tissue in malignant and benign thyroid patients.

The study's findings and limits: Relative to benign nodules, malignant thyroid tumors were reportedly characterized by significantly elevated TCR beta diversity in blood and tumor.

CDR3 length: 13 residues. Between the trimmed V and J ends, which lost 8 bases and 2 bases, there was a span of 16 bases. CDR1 is SQVTM, CDR2 ANQGSEA, per germline. In the authors' methods: Across clinicopathological groups, CDR3 differences served as the basis for building a distant-metastasis classifier for papillary thyroid cancer. TCRdb re-called the PCR reads via MiXCR. The authors' filters were not applied to this entry. The sample lists fewer than 25,000 clones, more than 20% occurring once. This clone was seen many times. Its specificity is unknown. Thyroid surgery took place with no prior treatment in any patient.

The TCR originated in a male donor with papillary thyroid cancer or a benign thyroid nodule (not recorded which). Some clones in this sample may be carry-over from other donors' samples. The sequencing sample was made of blood. The genes are TRBV29-1 and TRBJ2-7; tentatively, D is TRBD1 or TRBD2 (5 bases each). For the CDR3, the DNA is TGCAGCTCCGGGGACCGCAATCCCTACGAGCAGTACTTC. Protein product: CSSGDRNPYEQYF.